This record concerns one TCR beta chain sequence. Antigen: not known. This sample was included in a study of cytomegalovirus exposure and HLA in healthy donors. The PCR was carried out with 60 Vbeta primers and 13 Jbeta primers. Repertoires were generated with immunoSEQ multiplex PCR, while TCRdb's copy carries only in-frame clones and drops some. The sample has around 190,000 clones; 70% to 85% are singletons. Trimming took 4 bases from V and 4 from J; bases not matched to a gene: 5. Germline V gene lookup returns CDR1 MNHEY and CDR2 SMNVEV (reference sequence). The CDR3 is 15 residues long. General study results and limits: Donor immune exposure was known only as CMV serostatus. The HLA-A and HLA-B alleles of most subjects were reportedly predicted accurately from TCR beta sequences.

The rearrangement links TRBV27 to TRBJ2-2, with TRBD1 identical over 8 bases. The TCR was taken from a girl aged 2-10 years in good health and CMV-seropositive. Material for sequencing was PBMCs. Here the CDR3 DNA reads TGTGCCAGCAGTTCTAGGACAGGGATCACCGGGGAGCTGTTTTTT. The encoded protein is CASSSRTGITGELFF.